This T cell receptor beta chain stems from a study of CXCR3-negative and CXCR3-positive naive CD8 T cells. General study findings and limits: Similar TRBV-TRBJ usage characterized naive CXCR3-negative and CXCR3-positive cells; memory cells differed. Partially decreased CXCR3 expression was recorded after cryopreservation, and fresh PBMCs were used in most assays. Compared with CXCR3-negative naive cells, CXCR3-positive naive cells showed more hydrophobic TRB CDR3s.

The TRB libraries of cDNA were built by UMI-labeled 5' RACE. TCRdb reprocessed the 5' RACE reads and stores each CDR3 protein as one record, lacking DNA. The sample includes over 6,500 distinct CDR3 sequences. This CDR3 is 14 amino acids long. Germline V lookup: CDR1 MNHNY, CDR2 SVGAGI (reference sequence). Concerning this clonotype: Its antigen remains unidentified.

The chain recombines TRBV6-6 with TRBJ2-3. This sequence originates from a human donor in good health. Some clones in this sample may be carry-over from other donors' samples. Sequenced input: naive CXCR3- CD8+ T cells from blood. Noted subset: CD45RO-CCR7+CD27+CD95- naive CD8+ T cells lacking CXCR3 (TNR3-). The CDR3: CASSYGGSTDTQYF.